The 4 T cell receptor beta chains below all came from one sample that was sequenced in a study of cytomegalovirus exposure and HLA in healthy donors. With 60 Vbeta and 13 Jbeta primers, the PCR was carried out. The protocol was immunoSEQ multiplex PCR, while the TCRdb copy is restricted to in-frame clones and leaves out a portion. The repertoire holds 270,000 or so clones, 86% seen once, with roughly 4% in the top ten. The sample was PBMCs. The receptor source for this set is a man aged 40-50 years in good health and CMV-seropositive.

This clone was counted a single time. As DNA, the CDR3 is TGCGCCAGCAGCCTTTCCGGCGGAAGCACAGATACGCAGTATTTT. As protein: CASSLSGGSTDTQYF. This chain links TRBV4-1 with TRBJ2-3; the D is unclear. V lost 4 bases to trimming and J lost 0 bases, with 11 bases between them. Germline values: CDR1 MGHRA, CDR2 YSYEKL. CDR3 length equals 15 residues.

Concerning this clone: One end of the junction varies from germline; a read error may be responsible. The chain couples TRBV28 to TRBJ1-2; 12 nucleotides agree with TRBD1. The CDR3 runs 15 residues. Germline V lookup: CDR1 MDHEN, CDR2 SYDVKM. The CDR3 is CASSLAGTGGTGRFF. CDR3 DNA: TGTGCCAGCAGTTTGGCCGGGACAGGGGGCACAGGGCGTTTCTTC.

This clone was seen more than once but under ten times. The rearrangement uses TRBV5-5 and TRBJ1-2, with D perhaps matching TRBD1 (5 bases). CDR3 length equals 17 residues. The germline V gene encodes CDR1 SGHKS and CDR2 YYEKEE (reference sequence). Trimming took 2 bases from V and 4 from J, leaving 21 bases between them. The CDR3 reads CASSFRGREELSYGYTF. In nucleotides, the CDR3 is TGTGCCAGCAGCTTTCGGGGCAGGGAGGAGTTGAGCTATGGCTACACCTTC.

The J gene is TRBJ2-1, the V gene TRBV19; 9 positions match TRBD2. The CDR3 sequence is 12 residues long. The J segment lost 15 bases and the V segment lost 1 base, leaving 4 bases of the junction unmatched. CDR1 is LNHDA and CDR2 is SQIVND in the germline V gene (reference sequence). In DNA form, the CDR3 reads TGTGCCAGTAGTATAGGAGGGACTAGCCCGTTCTTC. Its translation: CASSIGGTSPFF.